A single sample gave rise to the 15 T cell receptor beta chains below, sequenced in a study of cytomegalovirus exposure and HLA in healthy donors. The PCR contained 60 Vbeta and 13 Jbeta primers. Assay: immunoSEQ multiplex PCR; the TCRdb copy retains only in-frame clones and omits some. Of roughly 200,000 clones in the sample, roughly 79% are singletons; the top ten hold about 1.9%. Specimen: PBMCs. The receptors come from a man aged 30-40 years in good health and CMV-seronegative.

The rearrangement uses TRBV5-1 and TRBJ1-1; the D gene is possibly TRBD1 (5 bases). Germline V gene data show CDR1 as SGHRS and CDR2 as YFSETQ. CDR3 length: 13 amino acids. The V end was cut by 5 bases, the J end by 2 bases, with 10 bases between. DNA of the CDR3: TGCGCCAGCAGGGACAACCTAAACACTGAAGCTTTCTTT. Translated: CASRDNLNTEAFF.

In DNA form, the CDR3 reads TGTGCCAGCGCGGGGACCCCTTACAATGAGCAGTTCTTC. Amino acids: CASAGTPYNEQFF. The chain employs TRBV6-7 and TRBJ2-1, with D possibly TRBD2 on 6 matching bases. TRBV6-7 has ORF status, its function being uncertain. Trimming shortened V by 8 bases and J by 4 bases, and 12 bases separated the two germline ends. There are 13 residues in the CDR3.

The chain is built from TRBV30 and TRBJ2-7; TRBD2 is a possible D gene (6 bases). Per the germline V gene, CDR1 is GTSNPN and CDR2 is SVGIG (reference sequence). V was pared by 0 bases and J by 3 bases, with 6 bases between. There are 12 residues in the CDR3. The CDR3 sequence is CAWSVGGYEQYF. CDR3 sequence (DNA): TGTGCCTGGAGTGTGGGGGGCTACGAGCAGTACTTC.

J is TRBJ2-5 and V is TRBV11-2; TRBD1 agrees at 9 bases. The CDR3 runs to 15 residues. After removal of 4 bases from V and 5 bases from J, the junction contained 8 bases not matched to a gene. In germline, CDR1 is SGHAT, CDR2 FQNNGV. CDR3 loop: CASSWPGQGQETQYF. The CDR3 bases are TGTGCCAGCAGCTGGCCTGGACAGGGGCAGGAGACCCAGTACTTC.

This chain uses TRBV19 with TRBJ2-1; a possible D gene is TRBD2 (5 bases). In germline, CDR1 is LNHDA, CDR2 SQIVND (reference sequence). The CDR3 covers 13 residues. V was trimmed by 6 bases and J by 5 bases, leaving 11 bases between them. CDR3 coding DNA: TGTGCCAGTAGCCCCGGGAATAACAATGAGCAGTTCTTC. Its protein is CASSPGNNNEQFF. Drawing the rest from reference TRBV19 and TRBJ2-1, the complete variable domain is DGGITQSPKYLFRKEGQNVTLSCEQNLNHDAMYWYRQDPGQGLRLIYYSQIVNDFQKGDIAEGYSVSREKKESFPLTVTSAQKNPTAFYLCASSPGNNNEQFFGPGTRLTVL.

The CDR3 coding sequence is TGTGCCAGCACTCCGGGTGGGGAGAACTCCTACAATGAGCAGTTCTTC. Protein sequence: CASTPGGENSYNEQFF. The rearrangement joins TRBV28 to TRBJ2-1; D possibly corresponds to TRBD2 (5 bases). V dropped 7 bases and J dropped 0 bases, with 16 bases sitting between them. The CDR3 totals 16 residues. Germline CDR1 reads MDHEN; CDR2 reads SYDVKM.

V and J are TRBV2 and TRBJ1-1; D is unresolved. Germline V gene sequence: CDR1 SNHLY, CDR2 FYNNEI. The V end lost 8 bases, the J end lost 0 bases, and 10 bases lay between the germline ends. This CDR3 contains 13 residues. The CDR3: CASAGLMNTEAFF. As DNA, the CDR3 is TGTGCCAGCGCGGGATTGATGAACACTGAAGCTTTCTTT.

There are a few counts of this clone. The chain uses TRBV9 and TRBJ2-7; 9 nucleotides line up with TRBD1. CDR1 is SGDLS, CDR2 YYNGEE, per germline. The CDR3 contains 15 residues. V lost 3 bases, J lost 5 bases, and 9 bases stayed unmatched. Written as DNA, the CDR3 is TGTGCCAGCAGCGCAAGCGGGACAGGGATCAACGAGCAGTACTTC. Translation gives CASSASGTGINEQYF.

The V and J genes are TRBV27 and TRBJ1-2, with D uncertain. CDR3 length: 16 residues. Germline-derived CDR1 and CDR2 are MNHEY and SMNVEV (reference sequence). The V end lost 9 bases, the J end lost 6 bases, and 26 bases lay between the germline ends. The CDR3 DNA sequence: TGTGCCAGTCCCCCGATCGCCCGATGGCCGATGAATGGCTACACCTTC. The encoded protein is CASPPIARWPMNGYTF.

The chain joins TRBV27 to TRBJ1-1; D is unclear. V shed 7 bases and J shed 4 bases, with 13 bases lying between them. In germline, CDR1 is MNHEY, CDR2 SMNVEV (reference sequence). The CDR3 consists of 13 residues. The CDR3 here is CASTSVTGTEAFF. CDR3 in DNA: TGTGCCAGCACCTCAGTAACGGGCACTGAAGCTTTCTTT.

J is TRBJ1-2 and V is TRBV9, with a possible D match to TRBD1 (6 bases). The CDR3 spans 15 residues. With 0 bases removed from V and 2 bases from J, the gap between germline ends came to 11 bases. CDR1 is SGDLS and CDR2 is YYNGEE in the germline V gene. In nucleotides, the CDR3 is TGTGCCAGCAGCGTAGGGGCAGGGACAAACTATGGCTACACCTTC. Translated: CASSVGAGTNYGYTF.

The CDR3 sequence: CASSLDLEETQYF. The CDR3 DNA is TGCGCCAGCAGCTTGGATTTGGAGGAGACCCAGTACTTC. This chain uses TRBV5-1 with TRBJ2-5; D is unresolved. Trimming shortened V by 0 bases and J by 5 bases, and 8 bases separated the two germline ends. This CDR3 is 13 amino acids long. Germline assignment: CDR1 SGHRS and CDR2 YFSETQ. Full variable domain (rest looked up from reference TRBV5-1 and TRBJ2-5): KAGVTQTPRYLIKTRGQQVTLSCSPISGHRSVSWYQQTPGQGLQFLFEYFSETQRNKGNFPGRFSGRQFSNSRSEMNVSTLELGDSALYLCASSLDLEETQYFGPGTRLLVL.

This clone was recorded once. The J gene is TRBJ2-1, the V gene TRBV7-2; D is perhaps TRBD2 (5 bases). V was shortened by 1 base and J by 1 base, with 11 bases between the two germline ends. Per the germline V gene, CDR1 is SGHTA and CDR2 is FQGNSA. The CDR3 is 16 residues long. The CDR3 loop reads CASSLVRWESYNEQFF. DNA for the CDR3: TGTGCCAGCAGCTTAGTTCGGTGGGAGTCCTACAATGAGCAGTTCTTC.

In its sample, this clone was seen once. This sequence joins TRBV28 and TRBJ1-5; a weak D match, TRBD1 (6 bases). The CDR3 length is 13 residues. V was pared by 10 bases and J by 4 bases, with 14 bases between. Germline loops: CDR1 MDHEN, CDR2 SYDVKM. CDR3: CATRDTLNQPQHF. The CDR3 nucleotides are TGTGCCACCCGGGACACCCTGAATCAGCCCCAGCATTTT. Looking up the rest from reference TRBV28 and TRBJ1-5 gives the full variable domain: DVKVTQSSRYLVKRTGEKVFLECVQDMDHENMFWYRQDPGLGLRLIYFSYDVKMKEKGDIPEGYSVSREKKERFSLILESASTNQTSMYLCATRDTLNQPQHFGDGTRLSIL.

The chain recombines TRBV7-2 with TRBJ2-3; D unclear. The germline gives CDR1 SGHTA, CDR2 FQGNSA. V gave up 2 bases and J gave up 2 bases, with 14 bases separating them. The CDR3 contains 16 residues. CDR3 bases: TGTGCCAGCAGCTTATACCCAGTCGACTTCACAGATACGCAGTATTTT. This translates into CASSLYPVDFTDTQYF. Drawing the rest from reference TRBV7-2 and TRBJ2-3, the complete variable domain is GAGVSQSPSNKVTEKGKDVELRCDPISGHTALYWYRQSLGQGLEFLIYFQGNSAPDKSGLPSDRFSAERTGGSVSTLTIQRTQQEDSAVYLCASSLYPVDFTDTQYFGPGTRLTVL.